The source of this T cell receptor (beta chain) is a study of T cells in tuberculosis. Time point indicated: new active TB diagnosis, blood taken before or within 7 days of starting treatment. Profiling relied on immunoSEQ multiplex PCR, and the TCRdb table lists in-frame clones only, not all of them. The sample carries roughly 35,000 clones, under 95% recorded once. The specimen comprised PBMCs, sampled at tuberculosis diagnosis. This receptor was taken from an adult with tuberculosis. Some clones in this sample may be carry-over from other donors' samples.

Written as DNA, the CDR3 is TGTGCCAGCAGTGGGCGGTTTAGTTTGGCTAACTATGGCTACACCTTC. This translates into CASSGRFSLANYGYTF. The J gene is TRBJ1-2, the V gene TRBV6-1; no clear D gene. Germline CDR1 reads MNHNS; CDR2 reads SASEGT. CDR3 length: 16 amino acids. V was pared by 4 bases and J by 0 bases, with 15 bases between.